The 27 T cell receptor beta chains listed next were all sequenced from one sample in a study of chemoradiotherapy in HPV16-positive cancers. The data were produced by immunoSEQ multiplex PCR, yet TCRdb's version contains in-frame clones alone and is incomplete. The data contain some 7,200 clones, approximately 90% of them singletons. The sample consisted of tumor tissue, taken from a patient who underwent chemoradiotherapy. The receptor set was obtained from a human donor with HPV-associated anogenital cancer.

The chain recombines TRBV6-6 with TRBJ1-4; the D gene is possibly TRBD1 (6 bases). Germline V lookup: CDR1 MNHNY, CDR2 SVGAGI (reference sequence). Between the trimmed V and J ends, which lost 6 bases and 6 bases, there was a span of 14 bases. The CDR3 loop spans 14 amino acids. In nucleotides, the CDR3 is TGTGCCAGCAGACCCGACAGGTCGGATGAAAAACTGTTTTTT. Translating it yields CASRPDRSDEKLFF.

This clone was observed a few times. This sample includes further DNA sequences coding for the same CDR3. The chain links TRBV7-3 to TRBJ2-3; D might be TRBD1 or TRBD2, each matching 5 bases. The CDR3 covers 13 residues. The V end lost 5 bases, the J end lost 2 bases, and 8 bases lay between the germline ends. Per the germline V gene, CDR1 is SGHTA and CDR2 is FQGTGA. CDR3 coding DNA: TGTGCCAGCAGCCCGGGGACCACAGATACGCAGTATTTT. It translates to CASSPGTTDTQYF.

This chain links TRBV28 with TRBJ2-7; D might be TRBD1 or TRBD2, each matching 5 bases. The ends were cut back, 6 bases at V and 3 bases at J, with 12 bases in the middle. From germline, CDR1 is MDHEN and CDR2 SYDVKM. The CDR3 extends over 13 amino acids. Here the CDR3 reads CASSIRGVYEQYV. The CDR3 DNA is TGTGCCAGCAGCATCCGAGGGGTCTACGAGCAGTACGTC.

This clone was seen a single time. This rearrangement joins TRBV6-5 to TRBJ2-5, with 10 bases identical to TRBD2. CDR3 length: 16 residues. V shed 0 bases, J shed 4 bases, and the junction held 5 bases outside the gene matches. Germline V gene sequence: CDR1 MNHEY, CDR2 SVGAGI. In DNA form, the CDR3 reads TGTGCCAGCAGTTACTCGAGCGGGGGGGGTCGAGAGACCCAGTACTTC. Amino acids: CASSYSSGGGRETQYF.

CDR3 loop: CASSPPRGPLTF. The CDR3 region has the DNA TGTGCCAGCAGTCCCCCTCGGGGACCCTTGACCTTC. The chain links TRBV28 to TRBJ1-2; TRBD1 is a possible D gene (5 bases). V gave up 5 bases and J gave up 14 bases, with 18 bases separating them. The germline V gene has CDR1 MDHEN and CDR2 SYDVKM. CDR3 size: 12 residues.

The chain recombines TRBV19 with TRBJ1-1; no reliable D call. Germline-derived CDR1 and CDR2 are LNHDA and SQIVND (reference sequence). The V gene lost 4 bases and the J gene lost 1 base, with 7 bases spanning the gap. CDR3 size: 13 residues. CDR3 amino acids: CASSTSGNTEAFF. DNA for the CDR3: TGTGCCAGTAGTACTTCAGGGAACACTGAAGCTTTCTTT. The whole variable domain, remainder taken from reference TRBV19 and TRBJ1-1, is DGGITQSPKYLFRKEGQNVTLSCEQNLNHDAMYWYRQDPGQGLRLIYYSQIVNDFQKGDIAEGYSVSREKKESFPLTVTSAQKNPTAFYLCASSTSGNTEAFFGQGTRLTVV.

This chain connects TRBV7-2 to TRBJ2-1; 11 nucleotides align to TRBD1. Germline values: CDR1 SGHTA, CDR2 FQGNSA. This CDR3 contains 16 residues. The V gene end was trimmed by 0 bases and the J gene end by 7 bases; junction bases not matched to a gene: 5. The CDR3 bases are TGTGCCAGCAGCTTAGCAGGGACAGGGGGTATGAATGAGCAGTTCTTC. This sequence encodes CASSLAGTGGMNEQFF.

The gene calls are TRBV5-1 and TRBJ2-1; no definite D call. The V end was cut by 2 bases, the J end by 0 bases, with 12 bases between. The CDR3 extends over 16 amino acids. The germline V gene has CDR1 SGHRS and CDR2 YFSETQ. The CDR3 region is CASSLQKYSSYNEQFF. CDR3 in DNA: TGCGCCAGCAGCTTACAGAAATATAGCTCCTACAATGAGCAGTTCTTC.

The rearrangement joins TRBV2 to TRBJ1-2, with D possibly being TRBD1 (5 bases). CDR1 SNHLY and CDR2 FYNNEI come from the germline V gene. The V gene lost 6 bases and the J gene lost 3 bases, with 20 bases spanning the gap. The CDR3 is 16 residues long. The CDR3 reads CASSLYGRVGDYGYTF. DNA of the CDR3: TGTGCCAGCAGCCTCTACGGCAGGGTGGGCGACTATGGCTACACCTTC.

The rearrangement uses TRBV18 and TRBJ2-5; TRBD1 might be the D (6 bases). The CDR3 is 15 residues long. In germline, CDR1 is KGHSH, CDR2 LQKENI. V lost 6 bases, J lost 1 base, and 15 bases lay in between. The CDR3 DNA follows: TGTGCCAGCTCGGCTGACACAGGGCCCCAAGAGACCCAGTACTTC. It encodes CASSADTGPQETQYF.

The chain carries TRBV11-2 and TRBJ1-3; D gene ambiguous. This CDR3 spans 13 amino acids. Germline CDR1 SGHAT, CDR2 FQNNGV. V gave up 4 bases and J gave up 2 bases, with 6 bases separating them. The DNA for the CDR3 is TGTGCCAGCAGCTACGGGACTGGAAACACCATATATTTT. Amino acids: CASSYGTGNTIYF.

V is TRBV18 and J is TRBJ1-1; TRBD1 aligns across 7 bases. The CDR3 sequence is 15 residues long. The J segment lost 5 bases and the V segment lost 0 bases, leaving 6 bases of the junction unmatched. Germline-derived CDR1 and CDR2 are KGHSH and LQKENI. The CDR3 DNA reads TGTGCCAGCTCACCACCCAGGGGGTATTCGACTGAAGCTTTCTTT. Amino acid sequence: CASSPPRGYSTEAFF.

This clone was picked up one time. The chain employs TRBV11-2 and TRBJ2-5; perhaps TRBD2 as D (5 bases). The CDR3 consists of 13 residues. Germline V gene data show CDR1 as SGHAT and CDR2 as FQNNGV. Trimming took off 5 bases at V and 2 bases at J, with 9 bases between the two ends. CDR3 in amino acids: CASSLGIQETQYF. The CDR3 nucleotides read TGTGCCAGCAGCCTCGGGATTCAAGAGACCCAGTACTTC.

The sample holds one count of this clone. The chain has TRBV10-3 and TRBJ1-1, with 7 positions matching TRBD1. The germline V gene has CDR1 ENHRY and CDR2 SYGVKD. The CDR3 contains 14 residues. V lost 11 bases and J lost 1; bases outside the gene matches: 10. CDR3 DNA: TGTGCCGCTAGAACGACAGGGAAGAACACTGAAGCTTTCTTT. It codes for CAARTTGKNTEAFF.

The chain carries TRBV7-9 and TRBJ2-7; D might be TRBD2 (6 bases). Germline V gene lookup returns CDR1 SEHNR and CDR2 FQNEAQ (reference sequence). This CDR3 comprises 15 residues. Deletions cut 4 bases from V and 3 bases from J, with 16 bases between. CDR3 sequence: CASSSFGGGIYEQYV. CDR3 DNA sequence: TGTGCCAGCAGCTCCTTCGGTGGGGGGATCTACGAGCAGTACGTC.

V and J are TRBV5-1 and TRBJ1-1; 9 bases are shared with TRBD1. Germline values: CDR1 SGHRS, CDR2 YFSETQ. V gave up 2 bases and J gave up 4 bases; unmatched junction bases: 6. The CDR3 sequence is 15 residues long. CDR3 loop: CASSLRTGEGTEAFF. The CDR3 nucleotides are TGCGCCAGCAGCTTACGGACAGGGGAAGGCACTGAAGCTTTCTTT.

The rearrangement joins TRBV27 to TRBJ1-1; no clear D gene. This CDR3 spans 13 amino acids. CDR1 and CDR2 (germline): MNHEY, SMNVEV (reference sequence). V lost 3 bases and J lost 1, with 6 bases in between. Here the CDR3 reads CASSFNGNTEAFF. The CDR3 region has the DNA TGTGCCAGCAGTTTCAATGGGAACACTGAAGCTTTCTTT.

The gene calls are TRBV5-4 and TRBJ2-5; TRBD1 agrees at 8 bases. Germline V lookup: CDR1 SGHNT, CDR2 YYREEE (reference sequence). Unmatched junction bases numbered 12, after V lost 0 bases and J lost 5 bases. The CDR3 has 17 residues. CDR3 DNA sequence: TGTGCCAGCAGCTTGGATCAGGGGGCGCTTTTGTCCGAGACCCAGTACTTC. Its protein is CASSLDQGALLSETQYF.

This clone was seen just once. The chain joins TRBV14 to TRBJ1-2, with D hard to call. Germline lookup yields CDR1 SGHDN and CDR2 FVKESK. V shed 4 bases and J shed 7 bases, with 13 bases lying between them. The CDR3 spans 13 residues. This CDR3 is CASSPIWAGGYTF. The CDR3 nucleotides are TGTGCCAGCAGCCCGATTTGGGCAGGTGGCTACACCTTC.

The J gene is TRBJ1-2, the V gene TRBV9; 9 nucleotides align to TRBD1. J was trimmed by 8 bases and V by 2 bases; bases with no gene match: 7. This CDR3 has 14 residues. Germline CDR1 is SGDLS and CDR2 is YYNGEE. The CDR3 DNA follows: TGTGCCAGCAGCGTCGGGACAGGGAGTGCCGGCTACACCTTC. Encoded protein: CASSVGTGSAGYTF.

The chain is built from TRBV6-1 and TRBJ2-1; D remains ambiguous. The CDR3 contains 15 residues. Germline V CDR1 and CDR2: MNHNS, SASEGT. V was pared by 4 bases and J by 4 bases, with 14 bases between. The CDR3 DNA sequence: TGTGCCAGCAGTGTAAGTCTCCTGGGGTACAATGAGCAGTTCTTC. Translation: CASSVSLLGYNEQFF.

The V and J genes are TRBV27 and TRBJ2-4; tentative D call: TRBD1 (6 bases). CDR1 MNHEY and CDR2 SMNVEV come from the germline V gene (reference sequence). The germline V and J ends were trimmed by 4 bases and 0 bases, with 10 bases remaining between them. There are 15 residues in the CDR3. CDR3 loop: CASSSNRVAKNIQYF. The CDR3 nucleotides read TGTGCCAGCAGTTCAAACAGGGTAGCCAAAAACATTCAGTACTTC.

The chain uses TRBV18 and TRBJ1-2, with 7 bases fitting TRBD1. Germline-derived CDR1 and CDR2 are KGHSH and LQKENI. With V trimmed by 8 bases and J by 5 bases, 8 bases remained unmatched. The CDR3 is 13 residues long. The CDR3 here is CASVGQVPYGYTF. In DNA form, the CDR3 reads TGTGCCAGCGTCGGACAGGTCCCTTATGGCTACACCTTC.

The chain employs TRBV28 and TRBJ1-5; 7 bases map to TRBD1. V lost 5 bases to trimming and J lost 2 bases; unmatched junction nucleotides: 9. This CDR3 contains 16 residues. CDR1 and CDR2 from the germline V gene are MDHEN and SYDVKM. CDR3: CASSLSTGVGNQPQHF. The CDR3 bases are TGTGCCAGCAGTCTATCTACAGGGGTAGGCAATCAGCCCCAGCATTTT.

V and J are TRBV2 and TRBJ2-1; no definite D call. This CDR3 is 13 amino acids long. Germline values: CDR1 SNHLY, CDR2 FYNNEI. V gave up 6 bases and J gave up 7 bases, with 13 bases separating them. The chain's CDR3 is CASSPFVRNEQFF. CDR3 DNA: TGTGCCAGCAGCCCATTCGTCCGGAATGAGCAGTTCTTC.

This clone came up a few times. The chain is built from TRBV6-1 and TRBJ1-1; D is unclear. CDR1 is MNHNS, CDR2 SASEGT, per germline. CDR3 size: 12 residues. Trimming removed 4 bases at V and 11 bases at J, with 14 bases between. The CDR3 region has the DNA TGTGCCAGCAGTGTTTCGGGGAGTGAGGCTTTCTTT. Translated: CASSVSGSEAFF.

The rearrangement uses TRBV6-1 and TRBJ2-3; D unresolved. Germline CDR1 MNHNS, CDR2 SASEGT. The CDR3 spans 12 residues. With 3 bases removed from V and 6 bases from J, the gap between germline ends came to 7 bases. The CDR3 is CASSDSGDTQYF. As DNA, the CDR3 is TGTGCCAGCAGTGATTCTGGTGATACGCAGTATTTT.